These 14 T cell receptor beta chains originate from one sample sequenced in a study of early stage breast cancer tumors. Repertoires were generated with immunoSEQ multiplex PCR, while TCRdb's copy carries only in-frame clones and drops some. This table has roughly 48,000 clones, about 80% appearing once. Input material: blood. Every receptor here comes from a person aged 50-59 years with breast cancer.

The chain combines TRBV29-1 with TRBJ1-4; D gene uncertain. Trimming left V 7 bases short and J 6 bases short, with 15 bases between. The CDR3 sequence is 13 residues long. Germline values: CDR1 SQVTM, CDR2 ANQGSEA. The CDR3 here is CSAHRLRDEKLFF. The CDR3 DNA reads TGCAGCGCCCACAGACTACGGGATGAAAAACTGTTTTTT.

The chain uses TRBV7-2 and TRBJ2-5; 8 positions match TRBD2. Germline V gene lookup returns CDR1 SGHTA and CDR2 FQGNSA. Trimming took 1 base from V and 3 from J; bases not matched to a gene: 4. The CDR3 extends over 15 amino acids. The DNA of the CDR3 is TGTGCCAGCAGCTTAGGGCTAGCGGGCAAAGAGACCCAGTACTTC. This translates into CASSLGLAGKETQYF.

The chain uses TRBV15 and TRBJ2-6, with D possibly called TRBD1 or TRBD2 (5 bases each). This CDR3 region has 16 residues. Trimming removed 8 bases from V and 3 bases from J, with 17 bases in between. Germline CDR1 reads LNHNV; CDR2 reads YYDKDF (reference sequence). CDR3 DNA: TGTGCCACCGCAGGGTCGAGGGCGGGTGGGGCCAACGTCCTGACTTTC. Its protein product is CATAGSRAGGANVLTF.

The gene calls are TRBV29-1 and TRBJ1-1; D is ambiguous. This CDR3 contains 15 residues. The germline V gene has CDR1 SQVTM and CDR2 ANQGSEA. V dropped 7 bases and J dropped 3 bases, with 21 bases sitting between them. The chain's CDR3 is CSAWPTSARDTEAFF. The CDR3, as DNA: TGCAGCGCGTGGCCTACGTCCGCCCGGGACACTGAAGCTTTCTTT.

This rearrangement joins TRBV25-1 to TRBJ1-2; D unclear. Between the trimmed V and J ends, which lost 2 bases and 8 bases, there was a span of 15 bases. Per the germline V gene, CDR1 is MGHDK and CDR2 is SYGVNS. This CDR3 comprises 14 residues. For the CDR3, the DNA is TGTGCCAGCAGTGAAAATTTTGAACCTGGAGGCTACACCTTC. Translation gives CASSENFEPGGYTF.

The CDR3 loop is CASRPLGQGPLNQPQHF. CDR3 nucleotides: TGTGCCAGTAGGCCCCTAGGGCAGGGCCCTCTTAATCAGCCCCAGCATTTT. The chain couples TRBV19 to TRBJ1-5; perhaps TRBD1 as D (5 bases). With 6 bases removed from V and 4 bases from J, the gap between germline ends came to 22 bases. The V gene's germline CDR1 is LNHDA and CDR2 SQIVND (reference sequence). This CDR3 region has 17 residues.

The genes are TRBV12-2 and TRBJ2-3. TRBV12-2 is a recognized pseudogene. CDR3 size: 13 residues. This chain's CDR3 is CASRFDLTDTQYF. The DNA for the CDR3 is TGTGCAAGTCGCTTCGATTTAACGGATACGCAGTATTTT.

V gene TRBV2 combines with J gene TRBJ2-7; D not resolved. CDR3 length: 12 amino acids. Per germline, CDR1 SNHLY and CDR2 FYNNEI. V was clipped by 3 bases and J by 3 bases, with 6 bases between them. DNA of the CDR3: TGTGCCAGCAGTGATCCATTCTACGAGCAGTACTTC. This translates into CASSDPFYEQYF.

This chain links TRBV18 with TRBJ2-7; no clear D. The CDR3 sequence is 15 residues long. The germline gives CDR1 KGHSH, CDR2 LQKENI. Trimming shortened V by 2 bases and J by 5 bases, and 16 bases separated the two germline ends. DNA for the CDR3: TGTGCCAGCTCACCAGTAATGCAAGGGTCCCACGAGCAGTACTTC. Translating gives CASSPVMQGSHEQYF.

CDR3 sequence (DNA): TGTGCCAGCTCACAGTTACAGGGGGTCAAAAACATTCAGTACTTC. It codes for CASSQLQGVKNIQYF. V is TRBV18 and J is TRBJ2-4, with 8 nucleotides matching TRBD1. The CDR3 length is 15 residues. Per the germline V gene, CDR1 is KGHSH and CDR2 is LQKENI. Trimming removed 4 bases from V and 3 bases from J; junction bases left unmatched: 5.

V and J are TRBV5-6 and TRBJ1-1; D is unresolved. Germline V gene sequence: CDR1 SGHDT, CDR2 YYEEEE. The CDR3 runs 13 residues. The V gene lost 0 bases and the J gene lost 6 bases, with 9 bases spanning the gap. The CDR3 region is CASSLGGIAEAFF. CDR3 bases: TGTGCCAGCAGCTTGGGGGGAATCGCTGAAGCTTTCTTT.

In DNA form, the CDR3 reads TGCGCCAGCAGCTTGGTTGGGGGAACACTACAAGAGACCCAGTACTTC. This gives the protein CASSLVGGTLQETQYF. This rearrangement joins TRBV5-1 to TRBJ2-5; D may match TRBD1 or TRBD2 (5 bases each). This CDR3 is built from 16 residues. Trimming removed 0 bases at V and 2 bases at J, with 14 bases between. Germline CDR1 is SGHRS and CDR2 is YFSETQ. Looking up the rest from reference TRBV5-1 and TRBJ2-5 gives the full variable domain: KAGVTQTPRYLIKTRGQQVTLSCSPISGHRSVSWYQQTPGQGLQFLFEYFSETQRNKGNFPGRFSGRQFSNSRSEMNVSTLELGDSALYLCASSLVGGTLQETQYFGPGTRLLVL.

In its sample, this clone was seen once. CDR3 nucleotides: TGTGCCAGCAGCCGGGACAGGGGAACAGATACGCAGTATTTT. This encodes CASSRDRGTDTQYF. The J gene is TRBJ2-3, the V gene TRBV4-2; 10 nucleotides match TRBD1. The CDR3 consists of 14 residues. Germline loops: CDR1 LGHNA, CDR2 YNFKEQ. J lost 3 bases, V lost 4 bases, and 1 base had no gene match.

This clone was seen once. The chain joins TRBV10-3 to TRBJ2-7; possible D gene TRBD1, 8 bases. Looked up from germline, CDR1 is ENHRY and CDR2 is SYGVKD. Trimming left V 7 bases short and J 3 bases short, with 16 bases between. This CDR3 spans 14 amino acids. CDR3 protein: CAITPDREGYEQYF. DNA of the CDR3: TGTGCCATCACTCCGGACAGGGAGGGCTACGAGCAGTACTTC.